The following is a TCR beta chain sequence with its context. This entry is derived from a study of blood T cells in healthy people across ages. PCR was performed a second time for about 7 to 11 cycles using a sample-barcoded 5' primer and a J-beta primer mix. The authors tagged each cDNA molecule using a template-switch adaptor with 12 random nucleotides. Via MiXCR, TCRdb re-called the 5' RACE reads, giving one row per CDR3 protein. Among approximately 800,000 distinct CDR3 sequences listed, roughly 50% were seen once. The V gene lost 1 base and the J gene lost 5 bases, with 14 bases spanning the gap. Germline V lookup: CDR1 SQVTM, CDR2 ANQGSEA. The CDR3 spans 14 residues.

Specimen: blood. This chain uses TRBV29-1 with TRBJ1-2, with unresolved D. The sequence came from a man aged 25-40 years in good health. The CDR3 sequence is CSVEGGGRGYGYTF. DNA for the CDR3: TGCAGCGTTGAAGGCGGCGGCAGAGGATATGGCTACACCTTC.